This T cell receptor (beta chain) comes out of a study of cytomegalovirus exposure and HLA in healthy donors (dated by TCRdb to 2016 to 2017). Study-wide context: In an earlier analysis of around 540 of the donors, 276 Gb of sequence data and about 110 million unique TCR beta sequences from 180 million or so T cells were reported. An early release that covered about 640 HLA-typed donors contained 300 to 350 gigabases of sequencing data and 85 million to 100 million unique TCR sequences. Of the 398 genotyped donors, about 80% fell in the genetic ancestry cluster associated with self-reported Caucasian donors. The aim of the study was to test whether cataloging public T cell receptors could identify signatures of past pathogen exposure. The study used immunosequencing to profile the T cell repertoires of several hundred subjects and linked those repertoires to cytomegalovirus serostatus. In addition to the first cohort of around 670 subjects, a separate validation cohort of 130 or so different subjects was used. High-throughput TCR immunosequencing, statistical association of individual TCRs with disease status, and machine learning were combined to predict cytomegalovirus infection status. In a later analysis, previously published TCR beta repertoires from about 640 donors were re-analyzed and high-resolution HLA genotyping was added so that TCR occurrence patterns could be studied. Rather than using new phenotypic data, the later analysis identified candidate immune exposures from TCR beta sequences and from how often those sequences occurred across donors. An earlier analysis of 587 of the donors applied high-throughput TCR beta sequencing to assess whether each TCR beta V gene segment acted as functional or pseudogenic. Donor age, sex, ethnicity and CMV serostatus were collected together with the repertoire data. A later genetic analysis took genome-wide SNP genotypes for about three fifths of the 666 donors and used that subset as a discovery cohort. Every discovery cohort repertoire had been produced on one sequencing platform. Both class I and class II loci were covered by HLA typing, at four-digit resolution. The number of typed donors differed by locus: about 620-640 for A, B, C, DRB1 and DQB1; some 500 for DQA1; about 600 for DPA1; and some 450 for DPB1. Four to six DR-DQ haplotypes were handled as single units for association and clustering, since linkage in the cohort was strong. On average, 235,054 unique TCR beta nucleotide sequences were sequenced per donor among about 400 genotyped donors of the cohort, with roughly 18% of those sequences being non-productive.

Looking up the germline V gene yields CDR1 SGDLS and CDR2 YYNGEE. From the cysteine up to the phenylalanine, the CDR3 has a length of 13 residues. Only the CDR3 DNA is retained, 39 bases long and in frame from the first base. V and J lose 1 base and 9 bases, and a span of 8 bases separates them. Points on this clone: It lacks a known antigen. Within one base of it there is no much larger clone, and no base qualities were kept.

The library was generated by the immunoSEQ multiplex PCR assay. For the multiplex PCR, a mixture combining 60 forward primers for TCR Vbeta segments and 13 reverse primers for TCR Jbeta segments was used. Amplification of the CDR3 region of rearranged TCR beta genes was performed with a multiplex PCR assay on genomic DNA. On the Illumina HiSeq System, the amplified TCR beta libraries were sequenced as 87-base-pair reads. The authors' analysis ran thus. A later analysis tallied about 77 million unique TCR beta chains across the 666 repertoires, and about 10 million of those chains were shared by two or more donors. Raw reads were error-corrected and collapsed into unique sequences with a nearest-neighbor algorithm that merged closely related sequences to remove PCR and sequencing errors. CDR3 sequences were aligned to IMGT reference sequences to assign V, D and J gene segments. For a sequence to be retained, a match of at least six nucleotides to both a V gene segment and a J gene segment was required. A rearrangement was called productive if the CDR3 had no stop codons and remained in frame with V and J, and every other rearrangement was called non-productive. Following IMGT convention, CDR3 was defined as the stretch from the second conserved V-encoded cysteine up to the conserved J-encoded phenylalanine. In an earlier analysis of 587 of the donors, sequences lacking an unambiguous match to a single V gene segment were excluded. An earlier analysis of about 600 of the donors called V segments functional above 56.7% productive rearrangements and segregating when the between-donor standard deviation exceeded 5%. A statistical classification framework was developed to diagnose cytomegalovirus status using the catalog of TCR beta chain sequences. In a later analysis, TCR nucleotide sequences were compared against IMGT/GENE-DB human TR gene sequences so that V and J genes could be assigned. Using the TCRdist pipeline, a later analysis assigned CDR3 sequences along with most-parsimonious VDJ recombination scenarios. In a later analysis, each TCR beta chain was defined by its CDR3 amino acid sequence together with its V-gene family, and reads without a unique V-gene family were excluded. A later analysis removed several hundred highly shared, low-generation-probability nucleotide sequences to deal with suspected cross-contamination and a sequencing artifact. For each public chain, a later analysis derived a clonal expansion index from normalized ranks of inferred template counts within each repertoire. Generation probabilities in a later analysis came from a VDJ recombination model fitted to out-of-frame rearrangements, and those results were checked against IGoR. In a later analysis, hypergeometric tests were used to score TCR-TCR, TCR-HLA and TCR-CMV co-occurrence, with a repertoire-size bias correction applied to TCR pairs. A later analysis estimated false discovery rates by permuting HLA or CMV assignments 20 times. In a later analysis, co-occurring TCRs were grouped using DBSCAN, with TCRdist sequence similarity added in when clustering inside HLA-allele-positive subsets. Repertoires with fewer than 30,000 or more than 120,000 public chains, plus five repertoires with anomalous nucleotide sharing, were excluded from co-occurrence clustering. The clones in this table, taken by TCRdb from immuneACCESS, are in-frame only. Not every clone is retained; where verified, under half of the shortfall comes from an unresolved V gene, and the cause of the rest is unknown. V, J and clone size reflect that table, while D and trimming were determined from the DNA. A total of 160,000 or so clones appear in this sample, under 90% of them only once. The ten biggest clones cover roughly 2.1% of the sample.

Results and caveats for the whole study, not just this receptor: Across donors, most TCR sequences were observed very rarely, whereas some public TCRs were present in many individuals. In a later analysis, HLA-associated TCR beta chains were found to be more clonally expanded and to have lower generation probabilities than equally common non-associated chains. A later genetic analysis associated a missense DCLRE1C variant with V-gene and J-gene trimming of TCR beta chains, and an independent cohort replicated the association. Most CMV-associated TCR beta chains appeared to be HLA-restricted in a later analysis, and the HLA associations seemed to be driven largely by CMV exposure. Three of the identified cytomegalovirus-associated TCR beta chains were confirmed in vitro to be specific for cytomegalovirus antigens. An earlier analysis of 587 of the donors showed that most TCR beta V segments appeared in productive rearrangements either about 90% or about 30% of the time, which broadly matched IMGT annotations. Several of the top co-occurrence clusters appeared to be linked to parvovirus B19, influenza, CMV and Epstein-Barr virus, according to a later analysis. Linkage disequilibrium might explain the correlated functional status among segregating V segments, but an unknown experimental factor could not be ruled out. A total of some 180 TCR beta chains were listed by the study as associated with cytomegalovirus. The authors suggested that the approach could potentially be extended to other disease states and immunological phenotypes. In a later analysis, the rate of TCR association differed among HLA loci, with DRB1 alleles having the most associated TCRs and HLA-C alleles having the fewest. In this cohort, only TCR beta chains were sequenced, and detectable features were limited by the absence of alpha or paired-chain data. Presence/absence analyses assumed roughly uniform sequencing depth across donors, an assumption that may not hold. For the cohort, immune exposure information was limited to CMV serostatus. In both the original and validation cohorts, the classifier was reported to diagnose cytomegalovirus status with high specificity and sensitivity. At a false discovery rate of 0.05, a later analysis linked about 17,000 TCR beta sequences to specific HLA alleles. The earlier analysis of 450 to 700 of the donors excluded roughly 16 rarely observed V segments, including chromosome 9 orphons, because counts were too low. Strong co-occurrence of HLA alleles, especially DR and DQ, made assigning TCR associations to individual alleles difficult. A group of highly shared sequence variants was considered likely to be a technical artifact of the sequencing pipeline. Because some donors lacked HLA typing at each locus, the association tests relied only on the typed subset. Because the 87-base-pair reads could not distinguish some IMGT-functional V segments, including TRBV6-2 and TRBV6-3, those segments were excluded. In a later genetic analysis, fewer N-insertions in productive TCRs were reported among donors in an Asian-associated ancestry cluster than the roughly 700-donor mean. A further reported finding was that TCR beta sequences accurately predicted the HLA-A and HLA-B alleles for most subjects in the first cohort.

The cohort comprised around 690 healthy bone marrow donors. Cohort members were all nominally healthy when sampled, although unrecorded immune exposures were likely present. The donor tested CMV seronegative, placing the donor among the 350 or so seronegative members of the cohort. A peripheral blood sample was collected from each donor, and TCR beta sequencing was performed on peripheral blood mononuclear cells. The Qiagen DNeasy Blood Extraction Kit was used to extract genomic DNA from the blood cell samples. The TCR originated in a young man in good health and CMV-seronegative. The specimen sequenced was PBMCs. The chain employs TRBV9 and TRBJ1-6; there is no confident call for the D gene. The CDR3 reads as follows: CASSVTSGSPLHF. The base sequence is TGTGCCAGCAGCGTAACCTCGGGTTCACCCCTCCACTTT.